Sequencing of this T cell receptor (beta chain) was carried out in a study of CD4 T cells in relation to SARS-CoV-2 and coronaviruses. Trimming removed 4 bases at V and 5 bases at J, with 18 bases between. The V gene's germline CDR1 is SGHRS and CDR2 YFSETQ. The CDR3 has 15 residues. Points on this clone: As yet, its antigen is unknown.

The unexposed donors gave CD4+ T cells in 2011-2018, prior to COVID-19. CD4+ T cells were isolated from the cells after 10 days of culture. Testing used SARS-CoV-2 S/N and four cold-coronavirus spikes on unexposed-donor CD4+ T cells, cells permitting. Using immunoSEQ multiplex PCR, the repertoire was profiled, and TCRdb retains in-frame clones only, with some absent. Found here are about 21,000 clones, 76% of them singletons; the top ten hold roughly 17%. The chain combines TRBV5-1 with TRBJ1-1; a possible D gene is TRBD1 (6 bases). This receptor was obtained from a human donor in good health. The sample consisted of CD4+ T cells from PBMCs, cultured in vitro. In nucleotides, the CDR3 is TGCGCCAGCAGCCGCTTGGGGGCATCGGGGACTGAAGCTTTCTTT. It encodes CASSRLGASGTEAFF. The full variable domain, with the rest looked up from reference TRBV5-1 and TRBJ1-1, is KAGVTQTPRYLIKTRGQQVTLSCSPISGHRSVSWYQQTPGQGLQFLFEYFSETQRNKGNFPGRFSGRQFSNSRSEMNVSTLELGDSALYLCASSRLGASGTEAFFGQGTRLTVV.